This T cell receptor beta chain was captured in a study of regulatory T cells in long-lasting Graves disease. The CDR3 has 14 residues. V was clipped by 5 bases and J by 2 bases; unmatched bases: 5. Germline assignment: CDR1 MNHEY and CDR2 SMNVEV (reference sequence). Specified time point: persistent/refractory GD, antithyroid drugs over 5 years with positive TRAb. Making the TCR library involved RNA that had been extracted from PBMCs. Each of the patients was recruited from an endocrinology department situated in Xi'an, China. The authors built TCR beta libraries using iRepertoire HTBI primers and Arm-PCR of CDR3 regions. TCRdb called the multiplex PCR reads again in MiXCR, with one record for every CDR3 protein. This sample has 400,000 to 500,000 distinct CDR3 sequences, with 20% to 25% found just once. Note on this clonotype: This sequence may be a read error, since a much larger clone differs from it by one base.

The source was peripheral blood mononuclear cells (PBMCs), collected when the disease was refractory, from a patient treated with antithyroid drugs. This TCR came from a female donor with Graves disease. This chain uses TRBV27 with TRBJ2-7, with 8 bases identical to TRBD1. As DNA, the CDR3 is TGTGCCAGCAGTCCGACGACAGGGGCCTACGAGCAGTACTTC. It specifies CASSPTTGAYEQYF.